The present entry profiles one TCR beta chain with its context. This specimen belongs to a study of T cell responses to AZD1222 COVID-19 vaccine. From germline, CDR1 is LNHNV and CDR2 YYDKDF (reference sequence). The CDR3 runs 16 residues. V was clipped by 5 bases and J by 0 bases; unmatched bases: 5. The data were produced by immunoSEQ multiplex PCR, yet TCRdb's version contains in-frame clones alone and is incomplete. The sample has about 180,000 clones, 80% to 90% seen once. The receptor comes from an adult in good health. The chain links TRBV15 to TRBJ2-1; 9 bases are a match to TRBD2. The starting material was peripheral blood, obtained on day 0 of AZD1222 vaccination. In DNA form, the CDR3 reads TGTGCCACCAGCGCGCGGGGGGGCCTCTCCTACAATGAGCAGTTCTTC. Translation gives CATSARGGLSYNEQFF.